Below are 26 T cell receptor beta chains sequenced from a single sample in a study of blood T cell repertoires in COVID-19. Clones were read by immunoSEQ multiplex PCR, and TCRdb kept only the in-frame ones, dropping some. The repertoire holds a few hundred thousand clones, with roughly four fifths as singletons. Specimen: PBMCs or T cells enriched from blood (not recorded which). These receptor sequences come from a man aged 50 to 60 who had recovered from COVID-19.

The V and J genes are TRBV10-1 and TRBJ1-2, with 8 positions matching TRBD1. V dropped 3 bases and J dropped 7; count of bases not matched to a gene: 4. The CDR3 extends over 13 amino acids. Germline CDR1 WNHNN, CDR2 SYGVQD (reference sequence). CDR3: CASSDGQGFGYTF. The CDR3 nucleotides read TGCGCCAGCAGTGACGGACAGGGCTTTGGCTACACCTTC.

V and J are TRBV3-1 (or the pseudogene TRBV3-2) and TRBJ1-3; TRBD1 might be the D (5 bases). The germline gives CDR1 LGHDT, CDR2 YNNKEL (reference sequence). The V end was cut by 3 bases, the J end by 0 bases, with 9 bases between. This CDR3 region has 15 residues. CDR3 in amino acids: CASSHDSVSGNTIYF. CDR3 nucleotide sequence: TGTGCCAGCAGCCATGACAGCGTCTCTGGAAACACCATATATTTT.

The chain has TRBV10-1 and TRBJ2-1, with a possible D match to TRBD2 (5 bases). Germline assignment: CDR1 WNHNN and CDR2 SYGVQD (reference sequence). This CDR3 is built from 14 residues. Trimming shortened V by 1 base and J by 10 bases, and 14 bases separated the two germline ends. In DNA, the CDR3 is TGCGCCAGCAGTGAGTTGGGAGCCCTGCGGGAGCAGTTCTTC. This gives the protein CASSELGALREQFF.

This clone was seen only a few times. The chain joins TRBV7-8 to TRBJ1-2, with D hard to call. The V end was cut by 2 bases, the J end by 8 bases, with 15 bases between. The CDR3 contains 14 residues. Germline V CDR1 and CDR2: SGHVS, FQNEAQ. The CDR3 protein is CASSLPPLGGGYTF. CDR3 DNA sequence: TGTGCCAGCAGCTTACCTCCTTTGGGAGGCGGCTACACCTTC.

The CDR3 loop reads CASSPSPGGYEQYF. The CDR3 nucleotides are TGTGCCAGCAGCCCCAGTCCGGGAGGGTACGAGCAGTACTTC. The chain employs TRBV7-3 and TRBJ2-7, with 8 bases identical to TRBD2. The CDR3 has 14 residues. J gave up 4 bases and V 5 bases, and 7 bases lay outside the gene matches. Germline CDR1 and CDR2: SGHTA and FQGTGA.

The gene calls are TRBV16 and TRBJ1-1; D is perhaps TRBD1 (5 bases). V lost 1 base and J lost 4, with 13 bases in between. The CDR3 loop spans 15 amino acids. Germline-derived CDR1 and CDR2 are KGHSY and FQNENV. The DNA of the CDR3 is TGTGCCAGCAGCCAATACCCCTCGGGGGGCACTGAAGCTTTCTTT. It translates to CASSQYPSGGTEAFF.

This clone occurred once. V is TRBV12-3 or TRBV12-4 and J is TRBJ2-7; D is unclear. The CDR3 loop spans 13 amino acids. V dropped 5 bases and J dropped 2 bases, with 10 bases sitting between them. The CDR3 spells CASSIKTTYEQYF. CDR3 DNA: TGTGCCAGCAGTATTAAAACAACCTACGAGCAGTACTTC.

V gene TRBV7-3 combines with J gene TRBJ2-7; TRBD2 matches 7 bases. The CDR3 runs 17 residues. The germline CDR1 and CDR2 sequences are SGHTA and FQGTGA. Trimming at V came to 5 bases and at J to 3 bases, leaving 16 bases not matched to a gene. The CDR3 sequence is CASSPGGRGTGVYEQYF. The DNA for the CDR3 is TGTGCCAGCAGCCCCGGGGGGAGGGGAACAGGTGTCTACGAGCAGTACTTC.

The chain combines TRBV12-3 or TRBV12-4 with TRBJ1-2; D is uncertain. This CDR3 region has 12 residues. Trimming removed 8 bases at V and 5 bases at J, with 12 bases between. This CDR3 reads CASCLGLYGYTF. In nucleotides, the CDR3 is TGTGCCAGCTGCCTCGGACTATATGGCTACACCTTC.

The chain uses TRBV6-5 and TRBJ1-2; possible D gene TRBD1, 6 bases. This CDR3 contains 11 residues. Trimming shortened V by 11 bases and J by 10 bases, and 17 bases separated the two germline ends. Germline loops: CDR1 MNHEY, CDR2 SVGAGI. The CDR3 is CAAALGGHYTF. In DNA form, the CDR3 reads TGTGCCGCCGCCCTGGGGGGGCACTACACCTTC.

The V call is TRBV5-4, the J call TRBJ2-1; a weak D match, TRBD1 (5 bases). Germline CDR1 and CDR2: SGHNT and YYREEE (reference sequence). The CDR3 runs 15 residues. The ends were cut back, 7 bases at V and 5 bases at J, with 19 bases in the middle. The chain's CDR3 is CASQPPRGANNEQFF. The CDR3 DNA reads as TGTGCCAGCCAACCCCCAAGGGGCGCAAACAATGAGCAGTTCTTC.

The V and J genes are TRBV18 and TRBJ1-2; the match to TRBD1 covers 12 bases. Germline CDR1 is KGHSH and CDR2 is LQKENI. J was trimmed by 8 bases and V by 5 bases; bases with no gene match: 9. CDR3 size: 15 residues. For the CDR3, the DNA is TGTGCCAGCTCAAAGCCGGGACAGGGGGCTCAAGGCTACACCTTC. Translation: CASSKPGQGAQGYTF.

In its sample, this clone was seen a few times. The V gene is TRBV6-1, the J gene TRBJ2-1; D is ambiguous. The CDR3 runs to 11 residues. Germline V CDR1 and CDR2: MNHNS, SASEGT. Trimming stripped 3 bases from V and 10 bases from J, with 7 bases between. This chain's CDR3 is CASSDTVEQFF. CDR3 bases: TGTGCCAGCAGTGATACAGTCGAGCAGTTCTTC.

The genes are TRBV18 and TRBJ1-2, with 8 bases identical to TRBD1. CDR3 length: 16 residues. V shed 2 bases, J shed 2 bases, and the junction held 7 bases outside the gene matches. Germline CDR1 KGHSH, CDR2 LQKENI. CDR3 sequence (DNA): TGTGCCAGCTCACCAGGGGCGGACAGGGAAAACTATGGCTACACCTTC. This codes for CASSPGADRENYGYTF.

The V call is TRBV4-1, the J call TRBJ2-5, with D unresolved. Germline-derived CDR1 and CDR2 are MGHRA and YSYEKL. This CDR3 contains 11 residues. Between the trimmed V and J ends, which lost 11 bases and 1 base, there was a span of 8 bases. The CDR3 is CASSGQETQYF. Written as DNA, the CDR3 is TGCGCCTCGTCGGGCCAAGAGACCCAGTACTTC.

The V and J genes are TRBV19 and TRBJ2-1; the D gene is possibly TRBD1 (5 bases). Between the trimmed V and J ends, which lost 3 bases and 8 bases, there was a span of 11 bases. The CDR3 runs to 13 residues. Germline loops: CDR1 LNHDA, CDR2 SQIVND (reference sequence). CDR3 coding DNA: TGTGCCAGTAGTATGGCAGGGTGGGATGAGCAGTTCTTC. This sequence encodes CASSMAGWDEQFF.

This clone has a handful of counts. The chain's CDR3 is CSVEKDRFGYTF. The CDR3 bases are TGCAGCGTTGAAAAGGACAGGTTTGGCTACACCTTC. The chain joins TRBV29-1 to TRBJ1-2; 7 bases map to TRBD1. Germline-derived CDR1 and CDR2 are SQVTM and ANQGSEA. CDR3 length: 12 residues. Trimming took 2 bases from V and 7 from J; bases not matched to a gene: 4.

V and J are TRBV19 and TRBJ1-2; possible D gene TRBD1, 5 bases. Germline V gene lookup returns CDR1 LNHDA and CDR2 SQIVND (reference sequence). V dropped 3 bases and J dropped 7 bases, with 15 bases sitting between them. The CDR3 sequence is 14 residues long. The CDR3 DNA follows: TGTGCCAGTAGTATTTACCAGGGTAATGGTGGCTACACCTTC. The encoded protein is CASSIYQGNGGYTF.

V gene TRBV28 combines with J gene TRBJ2-1; weak D call: TRBD2 (5 bases). V lost 3 bases and J lost 7, with 13 bases in between. The CDR3 is made up of 14 amino acids. CDR1 and CDR2 (germline): MDHEN, SYDVKM. In DNA, the CDR3 is TGTGCCAGCAGTTTGGGTAATTCGGGGAATGAGCAGTTCTTC. This encodes CASSLGNSGNEQFF.

The chain joins TRBV30 to TRBJ1-6; possibly TRBD1 for D (6 bases). Germline assignment: CDR1 GTSNPN and CDR2 SVGIG (reference sequence). This CDR3 has 14 residues. V lost 3 bases and J 10 bases, leaving 16 bases between the germline ends. This chain's CDR3 is CAWSSAGGQSPLHF. Written as DNA, the CDR3 is TGTGCCTGGAGCTCAGCGGGGGGCCAATCACCCCTCCACTTT.

As concerns this clone: One end of the junction fails to match germline, which may point to a read error. The V gene is TRBV7-7, the J gene TRBJ2-1; 11 bases agree with TRBD2. This CDR3 is built from 16 residues. Germline values: CDR1 SSHAT, CDR2 FNYEAQ (reference sequence). The CDR3 nucleotides are TGTGCTAGCAGCTTAGGGGCTAGCGGGGGGTACAATGAGCAGTTCTTC. It codes for CASSLGASGGYNEQFF.

The V call is TRBV12-3 or TRBV12-4, the J call TRBJ2-7, with D tentatively TRBD1 (6 bases). Trimming pared 5 bases from V and 5 bases from J, leaving 10 bases between. The CDR3 is 12 amino acids. CDR3: CASSPRQDEQYF. CDR3 bases: TGTGCCAGCAGTCCCCGACAGGACGAGCAGTACTTC.

The chain carries TRBV12-3 or TRBV12-4 and TRBJ2-1, with D unclear. CDR3 length: 13 residues. The ends were cut back, 0 bases at V and 7 bases at J, with 7 bases in the middle. This chain's CDR3 is CASSLASRNEQFF. CDR3 nucleotide sequence: TGTGCCAGCAGTTTAGCGTCCAGGAATGAGCAGTTCTTC.

The chain's CDR3 is CASSLDGGTRSGNIQYF. CDR3 DNA sequence: TGTGCCAGCAGCTTAGACGGCGGGACTAGAAGCGGTAACATTCAGTACTTC. This rearrangement joins TRBV7-9 to TRBJ2-4; TRBD2 agrees at 8 bases. J was trimmed by 7 bases and V by 1 base; bases with no gene match: 12. The CDR3 has 17 residues. Looked up from germline, CDR1 is SEHNR and CDR2 is FQNEAQ (reference sequence).

The gene calls are TRBV19 and TRBJ2-1; possibly TRBD2 for D (7 bases). V gave up 6 bases and J gave up 4 bases, with 22 bases separating them. CDR1 is LNHDA and CDR2 is SQIVND in the germline V gene (reference sequence). This CDR3 spans 17 amino acids. CDR3 bases: TGTGCCAGTAGATATGGGGGCTCGCGGGGGTCATACAATGAGCAGTTCTTC. Residues: CASRYGGSRGSYNEQFF.

V and J are TRBV7-2 and TRBJ2-7; the match to TRBD2 covers 10 bases. From germline, CDR1 is SGHTA and CDR2 FQGNSA. The ends lost 2 bases at V and 4 bases at J; junction bases unmatched: 11. This CDR3 contains 17 residues. The CDR3 loop is CASSLSRRTSGRYEQYF. The CDR3 DNA sequence: TGTGCCAGCAGCTTATCTAGGAGGACTAGCGGAAGATACGAGCAGTACTTC.